The 30 T cell receptor beta chains below come from one sample, sequenced in a study of T cells in women clearing cervical HPV infection. Only in-frame clones appear in the TCRdb table, and some are missing; sequencing was by immunoSEQ multiplex PCR. In total, the table holds 45,000 to 55,000 clones. Sequenced: blood buffy coat. Every receptor here comes from a woman aged 18-70 years with a cervical HPV16 infection that either progressed to CIN3+ or cleared (not recorded which).

In regard to this clone: Read coverage stops 3 residues before the CDR3 terminus; the germline J gene supplies the remainder. The gene calls are TRBV5-1 and TRBJ1-2; D gene uncertain. The CDR3 extends over 13 amino acids. Per germline, CDR1 SGHRS and CDR2 YFSETQ. Partial CDR3 DNA: TGCGCCAGCAGCTCTTCTGAGCCCTTGGGC. Protein sequence: CASSSSEPLG. The whole CDR3 reads CASSSSEPLGYTF.

As concerns this clone: Coverage ceases 3 residues before the CDR3 finishes, and the germline J gene fills in the end. The chain combines TRBV6-2 or TRBV6-3 with TRBJ2-7; a possible D gene is TRBD2 (6 bases). V shed 5 bases and J shed 3 bases, with 14 bases lying between them. The length of the CDR3 is 14 residues. Germline assignment: CDR1 MNHEY and CDR2 SVGEGT. The DNA read from the CDR3 is TGTGCCAGCAGTCGCGGGACTCCTGGCTACGAG. It is translated as CASSRGTPGYE. The complete CDR3 sequence is CASSRGTPGYEQYF.

Here the CDR3 reads CASSLPDRGGNQPQHF. The covered CDR3 bases are TGTGCCAGTAGTCTCCCCGACAGGGGTGGCAATCAGCCC. The chain recombines TRBV19 with TRBJ1-5; 8 nucleotides line up with TRBD1. Read data end 3 residues before the CDR3 end; the end is taken from the germline J gene. The CDR3 extends over 16 amino acids. The trim removed 5 bases at V and 2 bases at J, leaving 8 bases unmatched. Germline CDR1 reads LNHDA; CDR2 reads SQIVND (reference sequence).

CDR3 sequence reads: CASSSTAPSTDTQYF. The sequenced part of the CDR3 DNA is TGTGCCAGCAGCTCAACAGCTCCTAGCACAGATACG. This rearrangement joins TRBV7-9 to TRBJ2-3; D is ambiguous. From the germline J gene comes the end of the CDR3, since the read stops 3 residues before it. Germline CDR1 and CDR2: SEHNR and FQNEAQ (reference sequence). V lost 4 bases, J lost 0 bases, and 11 bases lay in between. This CDR3 spans 15 amino acids. Using reference TRBV7-9 and TRBJ2-3 for the parts outside the CDR3, the full variable domain is DTGVSQNPRHKITKRGQNVTFRCDPISEHNRLYWYRQTLGQGPEFLTYFQNEAQLEKSRLLSDRFSAERPKGSFSTLEIQRTEQGDSAMYLCASSSTAPSTDTQYFGPGTRLTVL.

Here the CDR3 reads CASSPTGVGTDTQYF. CDR3 bases read: TGTGCCAGCTCACCGACAGGTGTGGGCACAGATACG. The J gene is TRBJ2-3, the V gene TRBV18; a weak D match, TRBD1 (6 bases). The read comes to an end 3 residues before the CDR3 does, leaving the germline J gene to fill in the end. V lost 3 bases, J lost 1 base, and 11 bases lay in between. The CDR3 loop spans 15 amino acids. CDR1 and CDR2 (germline): KGHSH, LQKENI.

Turning to this clone: Coverage ceases 3 residues before the CDR3 finishes, and the germline J gene fills in the end. The chain combines TRBV7-6 with TRBJ2-3; 9 nucleotides align to TRBD2. The CDR3 spans 16 residues. CDR1 is SGHVS, CDR2 FNYEAQ, per germline. Trimming at V came to 1 base and at J to 1 base, leaving 3 bases not matched to a gene. CDR3 DNA, as far as it was read: TGTGCCAGCAGCTTAGAAGCGGGGGGCCGCACAGATACG. Translated, it gives CASSLEAGGRTDT. The complete CDR3 protein is CASSLEAGGRTDTQYF. The variable domain in full, completed from reference TRBV7-6 and TRBJ2-3, reads GAGVSQSPRYKVTKRGQDVALRCDPISGHVSLYWYRQALGQGPEFLTYFNYEAQQDKSGLPNDRFSAERPEGSISTLTIQRTEQRDSAMYRCASSLEAGGRTDTQYFGPGTRLTVL.

On this clone itself: The read stops 3 residues short of the end of the CDR3; the missing end is completed from the germline J gene. This chain joins TRBV20-1 and TRBJ2-1; possible D gene TRBD2, 5 bases. CDR1 is DFQATT, CDR2 SNEGSKA, per germline (reference sequence). The CDR3 contains 15 residues. V lost 1 base, J lost 5 bases, and 15 bases lay in between. CDR3 region: CSARGAILSDNEQFF. The part of the CDR3 DNA that was read is TGCAGTGCTAGAGGGGCCATACTTAGCGACAATGAG.

Note on this clone: The read halts 3 residues ahead of the CDR3 end, with the missing end drawn from the germline J gene. The V and J genes are TRBV5-1 and TRBJ2-5; TRBD2 agrees at 11 bases. Trimming cost V 0 bases and J 2 bases; bases outside gene matches: 3. The CDR3 consists of 16 residues. Germline CDR1 reads SGHRS; CDR2 reads YFSETQ. The covered CDR3 bases are TGCGCCAGCAGCTTGGCTGGGACTAGCGGACAAGAGACC. This codes for CASSLAGTSGQET. The full CDR3 is CASSLAGTSGQETQYF.

Concerning this clone: The read stops 3 residues short of the end of the CDR3; the missing end is completed from the germline J gene. J is TRBJ2-7 and V is TRBV9, with 8 positions matching TRBD1. The J segment lost 2 bases and the V segment lost 4 bases, leaving 14 bases of the junction unmatched. The CDR3 loop spans 17 amino acids. Germline V gene sequence: CDR1 SGDLS, CDR2 YYNGEE. CDR3 bases read: TGTGCCAGCAGCCCCCACCTCCTGGACAGGGCACCCTACGAG. It encodes CASSPHLLDRAPYE. In full, the CDR3 reads CASSPHLLDRAPYEQYF.

Worth noting for this clone: The read halts 3 residues ahead of the CDR3 end, with the missing end drawn from the germline J gene. V and J are TRBV30 and TRBJ2-5; tentative D call: TRBD2 (6 bases). Trimming cost V 4 bases and J 5 bases, with 17 bases left between them. CDR1 GTSNPN and CDR2 SVGIG come from the germline V gene (reference sequence). The CDR3 is made up of 14 amino acids. The CDR3 sequence is CAWTPGPGGETQYF. The CDR3 DNA, read in part, is TGTGCCTGGACGCCCGGTCCTGGGGGGGAGACC.

A word on this clone: The read terminates 3 residues ahead of where the CDR3 ends, so the germline J gene completes it. V gene TRBV5-4 combines with J gene TRBJ2-3; 10 nucleotides align to TRBD2. Trimming at V came to 4 bases and at J to 0 bases, leaving 2 bases not matched to a gene. CDR3 length: 15 amino acids. Germline assignment: CDR1 SGHNT and CDR2 YYREEE (reference sequence). CDR3 residues: CASSRAGGSTDTQYF. The part of the CDR3 DNA that was read is TGTGCCAGCAGCCGAGCGGGGGGGAGCACAGATACG.

Comment on this clone: The read gets to within 3 residues of the CDR3 end, and the germline J gene fills in the rest. The chain carries TRBV5-1 and TRBJ2-3; D remains unclear. Germline V lookup: CDR1 SGHRS, CDR2 YFSETQ. The V end lost 1 base, the J end lost 2 bases, and 8 bases lay between the germline ends. This CDR3 comprises 14 residues. CDR3 DNA (partial): TGCGCCAGCAGCTTGTGGCGGAACACAGATACG. It encodes CASSLWRNTDT. The CDR3 as a whole reads CASSLWRNTDTQYF.

As regards this clone: The CDR3 is cut off 3 residues early in the read; its end comes from the germline J gene. V gene TRBV10-3 combines with J gene TRBJ1-2; TRBD1 is a possible D gene (5 bases). Germline CDR1 reads ENHRY; CDR2 reads SYGVKD. CDR3 length: 14 amino acids. The V gene lost 5 bases and the J gene lost 0 bases, with 10 bases spanning the gap. The CDR3 loop reads CAISPTVTNYGYTF. Incomplete CDR3 DNA: TGTGCCATCAGTCCGACAGTAACTAACTATGGC.

Concerning this clone itself: The read ends 3 residues before the CDR3 terminus; that terminus is restored from the germline J gene. This chain joins TRBV20-1 and TRBJ2-7; 12 bases map to TRBD2. The V segment lost 6 bases and the J segment 4 bases; nucleotides outside the gene matches: 13. The CDR3 consists of 16 residues. In germline, CDR1 is DFQATT, CDR2 SNEGSKA (reference sequence). The sequenced part of the CDR3 DNA is TGCAGTGCCCCACCCCCTAGCGGGGGGGGGAGATACGAG. Protein: CSAPPPSGGGRYE. The whole CDR3 protein is CSAPPPSGGGRYEQYF.

CDR3 DNA (partial): TGTGCCAGCAGCAATCAACAGGGCGCCAAAAACATT. Translating it yields CASSNQQGAKNI. The CDR3 reads in full as CASSNQQGAKNIQYF. The chain has TRBV5-4 and TRBJ2-4; a weak D match, TRBD1 (6 bases). The read ends 3 residues shy of where the CDR3 ends; the end is completed using the germline J gene. Per the germline V gene, CDR1 is SGHNT and CDR2 is YYREEE (reference sequence). Trimming pared 4 bases from V and 1 base from J, leaving 12 bases between. This CDR3 contains 15 residues.

Concerning this clone itself: The read terminates 3 residues before the CDR3 end, so the remaining end is supplied by the germline J gene. The chain joins TRBV7-8 to TRBJ2-1, with 11 bases that match TRBD2. The CDR3 consists of 14 residues. V shed 10 bases, J shed 1 base, and the junction held 3 bases outside the gene matches. Looked up from germline, CDR1 is SGHVS and CDR2 is FQNEAQ. The part of the CDR3 DNA that was read is TGTGCCACACGACTAGCGGGATCCTACAATGAG. This encodes CATRLAGSYNE. The CDR3, in full, reads CATRLAGSYNEQFF.

About this clone itself: The read stops 3 residues short of the end of the CDR3; the missing end is completed from the germline J gene. J is TRBJ2-5 and V is TRBV10-3; D is unclear. Germline CDR1 ENHRY, CDR2 SYGVKD. V was cut by 6 bases and J by 5 bases, with 10 bases left in between. The CDR3 contains 12 residues. CDR3 in amino acids: CAISDRRETQYF. The DNA read from the CDR3 is TGTGCCATCAGCGACCGGCGGGAGACC.

Concerning this clone itself: The read finishes 3 residues shy of the CDR3 end, and the germline J gene is used to complete it. The rearrangement uses TRBV6-2 or TRBV6-3 and TRBJ2-3; 15 bases are shared with TRBD2. Germline loops: CDR1 MNHEY, CDR2 SVGEGT. The CDR3 sequence is 15 residues long. The ends lost 8 bases at V and 8 bases at J; junction bases unmatched: 8. The DNA read from the CDR3 is TGTGCCAGCGGGCGGACTAGCGGGGGGGCGGGTACG. It specifies CASGRTSGGAGT. The whole CDR3 reads CASGRTSGGAGTQYF.

A word on this clone: The read falls 3 residues short of the CDR3 end, and the missing part is taken from the germline J gene. This sequence joins TRBV7-2 and TRBJ2-1; TRBD2 matches 9 bases. Germline assignment: CDR1 SGHTA and CDR2 FQGNSA. Losses at the gene ends were 2 bases for V and 7 bases for J; bases not matched to a gene: 6. The CDR3 contains 15 residues. The CDR3 spells CASSLTSGRMNEQFF. The sequenced CDR3 bases are TGTGCCAGCAGCTTAACCAGCGGGAGGATGAATGAG.

As to this clone: With the read ending 3 residues before the CDR3 end, the germline J gene is used to fill in that end. The genes are TRBV4-1 and TRBJ1-6; tentatively, D is TRBD1 (5 bases). The CDR3 contains 15 residues. The V and J ends lost 3 bases and 9 bases respectively, with 15 bases between them. From germline, CDR1 is MGHRA and CDR2 YSYEKL. The sequenced part of the CDR3 DNA is TGCGCCAGCAGCCAGGAAGGGGCAGGTGTTTCACCC. It yields the protein CASSQEGAGVSP. The full CDR3 reads CASSQEGAGVSPLHF.

Concerning this clone: The DNA ends 3 residues before the CDR3 does, and the rest of the CDR3 is filled in from the germline J gene. The chain recombines TRBV28 with TRBJ2-7; D is ambiguous. CDR1 MDHEN and CDR2 SYDVKM come from the germline V gene. The length of the CDR3 is 13 residues. V was pared by 2 bases and J by 2 bases, with 7 bases between. The DNA read from the CDR3 is TGTGCCAGCAGTTTACCAGTAACCTACGAG. Its translation: CASSLPVTYE. The full CDR3 reads CASSLPVTYEQYF.

As regards this clone: The read comes to an end 3 residues before the CDR3 does, leaving the germline J gene to fill in the end. The rearrangement uses TRBV5-1 and TRBJ1-1; D remains unclear. V was cut by 5 bases and J by 0 bases, with 11 bases left in between. CDR1 and CDR2 (germline): SGHRS, YFSETQ. The CDR3 is 14 amino acids. CDR3 in amino acids: CASSIPQMNTEAFF. Partial CDR3 DNA: TGCGCCAGCAGTATTCCACAGATGAACACTGAA.

The CDR3 DNA, read in part, is TGTGCCAGCCTCGGCGGGGGGTACCAAGAGACC. It specifies CASLGGGYQET. Given in full, the CDR3 is CASLGGGYQETQYF. J is TRBJ2-5 and V is TRBV2; 8 positions match TRBD2. Read data end 3 residues before the CDR3 end; the end is taken from the germline J gene. There are 14 residues in the CDR3. The V gene end was trimmed by 8 bases and the J gene end by 0 bases; junction bases not matched to a gene: 5. Germline V lookup: CDR1 SNHLY, CDR2 FYNNEI.

About this clone: The read ends 3 residues shy of where the CDR3 ends; the end is completed using the germline J gene. The chain is built from TRBV28 and TRBJ1-1, with D perhaps TRBD1 (5 bases). CDR1 is MDHEN, CDR2 SYDVKM, per germline. The CDR3 runs to 13 residues. CDR3 region: CASSQHQQRGAFF. The covered CDR3 bases are TGTGCCAGCAGTCAACACCAACAGAGGGGA.

With respect to this clone: The read finishes 3 residues shy of the CDR3 end, and the germline J gene is used to complete it. This chain connects TRBV5-1 to TRBJ1-1; D possibly corresponds to TRBD1 (5 bases). There are 18 residues in the CDR3. Germline V gene sequence: CDR1 SGHRS, CDR2 YFSETQ. V was cut by 0 bases and J by 2 bases, with 20 bases left in between. CDR3 region: CASSLDTARRGINTEAFF. The CDR3 DNA, read in part, is TGCGCCAGCAGCTTGGATACCGCTAGGCGGGGGATAAACACTGAA.

Details on this clone: An end of the junction differs from the germline gene, which may be a read error. The missing CDR3 end, 3 residues past where the read stops, is filled in from the germline J gene. The rearrangement links TRBV7-9 to TRBJ2-3; a possible D gene is TRBD1 (6 bases). The CDR3 is made up of 15 amino acids. Germline V lookup: CDR1 SEHNR, CDR2 FQNEAQ (reference sequence). The part of the CDR3 DNA that was read is TGTGCCAACAGCCCCAAGGGGACACAGACAGATACG. It encodes CANSPKGTQTDT. The entire CDR3 is CANSPKGTQTDTQYF.

About this clone itself: Read sequence stops 3 residues before the CDR3 end, and the germline J gene provides the missing end. V and J are TRBV5-1 and TRBJ2-5; TRBD2 matches 7 bases. V lost 5 bases and J lost 3; bases outside the gene matches: 4. This CDR3 is built from 13 residues. Looked up from germline, CDR1 is SGHRS and CDR2 is YFSETQ. Incomplete CDR3 DNA: TGCGCCAGCAGGCGGGCGGGAGAAGAGACC. It specifies CASRRAGEET. The complete CDR3 protein is CASRRAGEETQYF.

The CDR3 reads CASKVSTSYEQYF. The DNA read from the CDR3 is TGTGCCAGTAAGGTCTCCACATCCTACGAG. The J gene is TRBJ2-7, the V gene TRBV19, with no clear D. The CDR3 end is not reached by the read, which stops 3 residues before it; the germline J gene fills it in. Germline-derived CDR1 and CDR2 are LNHDA and SQIVND (reference sequence). The germline V and J ends were trimmed by 7 bases and 1 base, with 11 bases remaining between them. This CDR3 region has 13 residues. Filled out from reference TRBV19 and TRBJ2-7, the complete variable domain reads DGGITQSPKYLFRKEGQNVTLSCEQNLNHDAMYWYRQDPGQGLRLIYYSQIVNDFQKGDIAEGYSVSREKKESFPLTVTSAQKNPTAFYLCASKVSTSYEQYFGPGTRLTVT.

In regard to this clone: The read ends 3 residues early relative to the CDR3; the germline J gene fills the gap. The chain is built from TRBV7-8 and TRBJ1-5; tentative D call: TRBD1 (5 bases). Between the trimmed V and J ends, which lost 3 bases and 5 bases, there was a span of 11 bases. Germline CDR1 is SGHVS and CDR2 is FQNEAQ. The CDR3 is 14 amino acids. The CDR3 sequence is CASSLIRDDQPQHF. The CDR3 bases that were read are TGTGCCAGCAGCTTGATCAGGGATGATCAGCCC. Supplemented by reference TRBV7-8 and TRBJ1-5, the full variable domain reads GAGVSQSPRYKVAKRGQDVALRCDPISGHVSLFWYQQALGQGPEFLTYFQNEAQLDKSGLPSDRFFAERPEGSVSTLKIQRTQQEDSAVYLCASSLIRDDQPQHFGDGTRLSIL.

A note on this clone: The read gets to within 3 residues of the CDR3 end, and the germline J gene fills in the rest. The chain has TRBV9 and TRBJ2-7; tentatively, D is TRBD1 (7 bases). The ends were cut back, 7 bases at V and 0 bases at J, with 20 bases in the middle. This CDR3 contains 16 residues. CDR1 and CDR2 (germline): SGDLS, YYNGEE. The CDR3 here is CASPAGGNKISYEQYF. The covered CDR3 bases are TGTGCCAGCCCCGCAGGGGGGAACAAAATCTCCTACGAG.